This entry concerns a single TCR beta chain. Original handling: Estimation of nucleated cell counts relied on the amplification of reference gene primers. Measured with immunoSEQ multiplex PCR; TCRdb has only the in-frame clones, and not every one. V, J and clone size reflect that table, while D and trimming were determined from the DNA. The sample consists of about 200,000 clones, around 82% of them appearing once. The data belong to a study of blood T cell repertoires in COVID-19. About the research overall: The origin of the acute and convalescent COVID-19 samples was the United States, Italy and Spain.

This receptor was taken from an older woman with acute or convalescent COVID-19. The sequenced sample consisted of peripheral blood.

CDR3 nucleotides: TGTGCCAGCAGCCAAGAGCGGGCAGAATATGGCTACACCTTC. Amino acids: CASSQERAEYGYTF. V gene TRBV3-1 (or the pseudogene TRBV3-2) combines with J gene TRBJ1-2; no reliable D call. Germline CDR1 and CDR2: LGHDT and YNNKEL (reference sequence). V was pared by 0 bases and J by 5 bases, with 10 bases between. The CDR3 length is 14 residues.